A selection of T cell receptor beta chains follows, all from one sample in a study of cytomegalovirus exposure and HLA in healthy donors. Here immunoSEQ multiplex PCR was the method, and the copy in TCRdb shows in-frame clones only, minus some. The sample consists of approximately 130,000 clones, approximately 78% of them appearing once. The sequenced sample consisted of PBMCs. The receptors come from a woman in her 50s in good health and CMV-seropositive. Each CDR3 is given with its conserved first and last residue. D genes are given only for firm matches. Part of the rows lack a size; the others show once, few, many or a class for expanded clones.

d_gene	v_gene	j_gene	abundance	CDR3nt	CDR3aa
.	TRBV7-9	TRBJ1-1	.	TGTGCCAGCAGCTTTTCTACTTCTGGTGGGAACACTGAAGCTTTCTTT	CASSFSTSGGNTEAFF
.	TRBV2	TRBJ2-1	few	TGTGCCAGCAGTGAGGAGTTACATGAGCAGTTCTTC	CASSEELHEQFF
TRBD2	TRBV5-4	TRBJ2-1	.	TGTGCCAGCAGCTTGGCCGGGGGGGAGGAGCAGTTCTTC	CASSLAGGEEQFF
.	TRBV28	TRBJ1-5	few	TGTGCCAGCAGGTACAGCTATAGCAATCAGCCCCAGCATTTT	CASRYSYSNQPQHF
TRBD2	TRBV5-6	TRBJ2-1	.	TGTGCCAGCAGCCCGACTAGCGGGTGGTACAATGAGCAGTTCTTC	CASSPTSGWYNEQFF
.	TRBV7-3	TRBJ2-1	.	TGTGCCAGCAGCTTATTAGGGGACAATGAGCAGTTCTTC	CASSLLGDNEQFF
TRBD2	TRBV19	TRBJ2-7	once	TGTGCCAGTAGCAGGACTAGGGTCGAAAAGTTGACCGAGCAGTACTTC	CASSRTRVEKLTEQYF
.	TRBV13	TRBJ2-1	few	TGTGCCAGCAGCTTAGTGCGGGGCCGGAACAATGAGCAGTTCTTC	CASSLVRGRNNEQFF
.	TRBV4-1	TRBJ2-3	.	TGCGCCAGCAGCCAAGGGACAGTTGCAGATACGCAGTATTTT	CASSQGTVADTQYF
TRBD2	TRBV7-2	TRBJ2-3	.	TGTGCCAGCAGCCCGACTAGCGGCACAGATACGCAGTATTTT	CASSPTSGTDTQYF
.	TRBV18	TRBJ2-3	.	TGTGCCAGCTCACCTTCCGCAGATACGCAGTATTTT	CASSPSADTQYF
TRBD1	TRBV6-5	TRBJ1-1	.	TGTGCCAGCAGTCAGGACAGGTTCGCTCGGGGTGAAGCTTTCTTT	CASSQDRFARGEAFF
.	TRBV28	TRBJ2-2	.	TGTGCCAGCCGCAAACACTACGGCACCGGGGAGCTGTTTTTT	CASRKHYGTGELFF
.	TRBV6-1	TRBJ2-3	.	TGTGCCAGCAGTTCCCTTTATACGCAGTATTTT	CASSSLYTQYF
.	TRBV27	TRBJ1-2	.	TGTGCCAGCAGTTCCCTCTTTCCTCAGGATGGCTACACCTTC	CASSSLFPQDGYTF
.	TRBV13	TRBJ1-5	.	TGTGCCAGCAGTGAAGTTGGGACAATTCAGCCCCAGCATTTT	CASSEVGTIQPQHF
TRBD1	TRBV5-1	TRBJ2-3	.	TGCGCCAGCAGCTCGGCAGGGGGCGCTGACACAGATACGCAGTATTTT	CASSSAGGADTDTQYF
.	TRBV9	TRBJ2-6	.	TGTGCCAGCAGCGTCCTTAGGTCTGGGGCCAACGGCCTGACTTTC	CASSVLRSGANGLTF
TRBD1	TRBV5-1	TRBJ2-2	.	TGCGCCAGCAGCTTGGAGGGGGCCCCATTCACCGGGGAGCTGTTTTTT	CASSLEGAPFTGELFF
.	TRBV7-2	TRBJ2-7	.	TGTGCCAGCAGTGGTCCAAGACTAGAGCTGGGAGGCGAGCAGTACTTC	CASSGPRLELGGEQYF
.	TRBV4-1	TRBJ2-5	.	TGCGCCAGCAGCCTCCGAGAGGGCCCTCAAGAGACCCAGTACTTC	CASSLREGPQETQYF
TRBD1	TRBV29-1	TRBJ2-1	.	TGCAGCGTTGTCCGGGACAGTTCCTACAATGAGCAGTTCTTC	CSVVRDSSYNEQFF
.	TRBV5-4	TRBJ2-5	.	TGTGCCAGCAGCCCAGGACAGCAAGAGACCCAGTACTTC	CASSPGQQETQYF
.	TRBV28	TRBJ2-7	.	TGTGCCAGCAGTTTCCCCCCTGTCGAGCAGTACTTC	CASSFPPVEQYF
TRBD2	TRBV5-1	TRBJ2-7	.	TGCGCCAGCAGCTTGGACGGCCCTAGCGGGGGGACCTCCTACGAGCAGTACTTC	CASSLDGPSGGTSYEQYF
TRBD2	TRBV6-5	TRBJ2-1	.	TGTGCCAGCAGTTACTCCAGCGGGGTCATCCGTCGGGAGCAGTTCTTC	CASSYSSGVIRREQFF
.	TRBV2	TRBJ2-5	few	TGTGCCAGCAGTGAAGTTTCAGGGATTCAAGAGACCCAGTACTTC	CASSEVSGIQETQYF
TRBD2	TRBV30	TRBJ2-1	few	TGTGCCTGGAATTCCCCGGGACTAGCGGGAGGGACCTACAATGAGCAGTTCTTC	CAWNSPGLAGGTYNEQFF
.	TRBV5-1	TRBJ2-2	.	TGCGCCAGCAGCTTGTTATCGGGTTACGGGGAGCTGTTTTTT	CASSLLSGYGELFF
.	TRBV4-3	TRBJ1-2	.	TGCGCCAGCAGCCAAGACGGGAGGGGAAACTTATATGGCTACACCTTC	CASSQDGRGNLYGYTF
TRBD1	TRBV5-1	TRBJ1-1	.	TGCGCCAGCAGCTTAGGGACAGATTGGGACACTGAAGCTTTCTTT	CASSLGTDWDTEAFF
.	TRBV4-1	TRBJ1-2	.	TGCGCCAGCAGCCTGAGGGGGGGAGGCTATGGCTACACCTTC	CASSLRGGGYGYTF
TRBD1	TRBV9	TRBJ1-1	.	TGTGCCAGCAGCGTAGTGCAGGGGGTGAACACTGAAGCTTTCTTT	CASSVVQGVNTEAFF
TRBD2	TRBV7-3	TRBJ2-7	medium-sized	TGTGCCAGCAGCCTACTAGCGGGAGTACCCTCCTACGAGCAGTACTTC	CASSLLAGVPSYEQYF
.	TRBV21-1	TRBJ2-7	.	TGTGCCAGCAGCAAAGAGAATATAACAGAAGCGGAACCCCTGAACGACACCCCCTACGAGCAGTACTTC	CASSKENITEAEPLNDTPYEQYF
TRBD2	TRBV18	TRBJ2-7	.	TGTGCCAGCTCACCAGGACTAGCGGGGACCTACGAGCAGTACTTC	CASSPGLAGTYEQYF
TRBD1	TRBV4-1	TRBJ2-5	.	TGCGCCAGCAGCCTTCGGACAGGGGGATGGGAAGAGACCCAGTACTTC	CASSLRTGGWEETQYF
.	TRBV30	TRBJ2-7	.	TGTGCCTGGAGTGGATCGGGGGACGAGCAGTACTTC	CAWSGSGDEQYF
TRBD2	TRBV6-4	TRBJ2-1	.	TGTGCCAGCAGTGACCATCCGGGACTATCCGACAATGAGCAGTTCTTC	CASSDHPGLSDNEQFF
TRBD2	TRBV9	TRBJ2-3	.	TGTGCCAGCAGCGTAGTCCCAGCGGGGTCAGATACGCAGTATTTT	CASSVVPAGSDTQYF
.	TRBV5-1	TRBJ2-7	.	TGCGCCAGCAGCTTGACCATTAGGGGCTACGAGCAGTACTTC	CASSLTIRGYEQYF
TRBD2	TRBV19	TRBJ2-7	.	TGTGCCAGTAGTAGCGGACTAGCCCTCTACGAGCAGTACTTC	CASSSGLALYEQYF
.	TRBV18	TRBJ2-5	.	TGTGCCAGCTCACCACAGACGGGAGTTGAGGAGACCCAGTACTTC	CASSPQTGVEETQYF
.	TRBV25-1	TRBJ1-1	.	TGTGCCAGCAGTGAATGGGTAGGGCGGGAAACTTTCTTT	CASSEWVGRETFF
.	TRBV7-6	TRBJ1-2	.	TGTGCCAGCAGCTTATCCGCAGGCTATGGCTACACCTTC	CASSLSAGYGYTF